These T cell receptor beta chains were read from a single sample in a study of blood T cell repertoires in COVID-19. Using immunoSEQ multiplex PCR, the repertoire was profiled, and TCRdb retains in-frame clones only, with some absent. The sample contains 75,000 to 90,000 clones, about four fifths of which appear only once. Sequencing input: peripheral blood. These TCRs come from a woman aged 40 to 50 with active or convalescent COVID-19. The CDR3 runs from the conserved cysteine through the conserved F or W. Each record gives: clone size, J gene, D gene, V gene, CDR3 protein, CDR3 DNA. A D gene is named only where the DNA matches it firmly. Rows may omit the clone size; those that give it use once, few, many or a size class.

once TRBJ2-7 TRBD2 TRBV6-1 CASSEWEGPYEQYF TGTGCCAGCAGTGAGTGGGAGGGACCTTACGAGCAGTACTTC
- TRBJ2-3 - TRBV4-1 CASSYRVPDTQYF TGCGCCAGCAGCTACAGGGTCCCAGATACGCAGTATTTT
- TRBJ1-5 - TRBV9 CASSAWEGQPQHF TGTGCCAGCAGCGCATGGGAGGGTCAGCCCCAGCATTTT
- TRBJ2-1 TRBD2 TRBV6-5 CASSSGRGNNEQFF TGTGCCAGCAGTAGCGGGAGAGGCAACAATGAGCAGTTCTTC
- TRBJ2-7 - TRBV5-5 CASSLGVGVTGYEQYF TGTGCCAGCAGCTTAGGGGTAGGGGTTACGGGCTACGAGCAGTACTTC
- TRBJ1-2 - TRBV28 CASSYSSTGGRNYGYTF TGTGCCAGCAGTTATAGCTCTACAGGTGGGCGGAACTATGGCTACACCTTC
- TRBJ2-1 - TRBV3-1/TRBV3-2 CASSQVAGSEQFF TGTGCCAGCAGCCAAGTGGCCGGGAGTGAGCAGTTCTTC
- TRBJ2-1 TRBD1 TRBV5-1 CASSKDRGPYNEQFF TGCGCCAGCAGCAAAGACAGGGGGCCCTACAATGAGCAGTTCTTC
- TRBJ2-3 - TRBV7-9 CASSFGDRPSTDTQYF TGTGCCAGCAGCTTTGGCGACAGACCTAGCACAGATACGCAGTATTTT
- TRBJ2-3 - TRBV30 CAWSGGPTDTQYF TGTGCCTGGAGCGGGGGGCCCACAGATACGCAGTATTTT
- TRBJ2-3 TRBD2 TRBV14 CASSLSYVVAGGDTQYF TGTGCCAGCAGCCTCTCCTATGTGGTAGCGGGAGGTGATACGCAGTATTTT
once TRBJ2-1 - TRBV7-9 CASNLDGGNEQFF TGTGCCAGCAACTTAGACGGGGGCAATGAGCAGTTCTTC
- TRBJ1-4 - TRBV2 CASSEANWAFATNEKLFF TGTGCCAGCAGTGAAGCGAATTGGGCGTTTGCAACTAATGAAAAACTGTTTTTT
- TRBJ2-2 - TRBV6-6 CASTAVSGAGELFF TGTGCCAGCACCGCGGTATCGGGGGCCGGGGAGCTGTTTTTT
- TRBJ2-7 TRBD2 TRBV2 CASSELRGTSGPSGEQYF TGTGCCAGCAGTGAACTCCGTGGGACTAGCGGGCCCTCTGGCGAGCAGTACTTC
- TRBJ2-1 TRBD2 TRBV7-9 CASSLGHTGLGNEQFF TGTGCCAGCAGCTTAGGGCATACGGGACTAGGAAATGAGCAGTTCTTC
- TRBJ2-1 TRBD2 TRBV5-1 CASSPTSGGASEQFF TGCGCCAGCAGCCCTACTAGCGGGGGGGCATCGGAGCAGTTCTTC
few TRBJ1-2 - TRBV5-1 CASSYAPEYGYTF TGCGCCAGCAGCTACGCCCCAGAATATGGCTACACCTTC
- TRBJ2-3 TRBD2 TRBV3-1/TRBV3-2 CASSHVAGPITDTQYF TGTGCCAGCAGCCACGTAGCGGGACCAATCACAGATACGCAGTATTTT
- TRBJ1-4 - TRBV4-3 CASTEAAGGEKLFF TGCGCCAGCACCGAGGCGGCCGGCGGGGAAAAACTGTTTTTT
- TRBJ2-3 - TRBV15 CATSSLALSTDTQYF TGTGCCACCAGCAGCCTAGCCCTAAGCACAGATACGCAGTATTTT
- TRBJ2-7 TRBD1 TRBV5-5 CASSPAPGQGYEQYF TGTGCCAGCAGCCCTGCCCCGGGACAGGGCTACGAGCAGTACTTC
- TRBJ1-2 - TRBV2 CARSRDTNYGYTF TGTGCCAGGAGCCGGGACACAAACTATGGCTACACCTTC
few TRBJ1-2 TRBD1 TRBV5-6 CASSQSGQGYGYTF TGTGCCAGCAGCCAGAGCGGACAGGGCTATGGCTACACCTTC
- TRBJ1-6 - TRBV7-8 CASSLNLRDSPLHF TGTGCCAGCAGCTTAAATCTCAGGGATTCACCCCTCCACTTT
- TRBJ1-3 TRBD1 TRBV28 CASFGQGLSGNTIYF TGTGCCAGTTTCGGACAGGGCCTCTCTGGAAACACCATATATTTT
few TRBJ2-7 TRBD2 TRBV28 CASSLGGGLNEQYF TGTGCCAGCAGCCTCGGGGGGGGGCTTAACGAGCAGTACTTC
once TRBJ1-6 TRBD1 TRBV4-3 CASSQETGGFNSPLHF TGCGCCAGCAGCCAAGAAACAGGGGGGTTTAATTCACCCCTCCACTTT
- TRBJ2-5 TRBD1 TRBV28 CASSLSGTGEQETQYF TGTGCCAGCAGTTTGTCCGGGACAGGGGAACAAGAGACCCAGTACTTC
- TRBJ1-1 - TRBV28 CASSSGLGTEAFF TGTGCCAGCAGTTCAGGGTTGGGCACTGAAGCTTTCTTT
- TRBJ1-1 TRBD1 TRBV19 CASSRGTGGIRVNTEAFF TGTGCCAGTAGTAGAGGGACAGGGGGGATACGGGTCAACACTGAAGCTTTCTTT
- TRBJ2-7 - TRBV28 CASTTQGFHEQYF TGTGCCAGCACCACACAGGGTTTCCACGAGCAGTACTTC